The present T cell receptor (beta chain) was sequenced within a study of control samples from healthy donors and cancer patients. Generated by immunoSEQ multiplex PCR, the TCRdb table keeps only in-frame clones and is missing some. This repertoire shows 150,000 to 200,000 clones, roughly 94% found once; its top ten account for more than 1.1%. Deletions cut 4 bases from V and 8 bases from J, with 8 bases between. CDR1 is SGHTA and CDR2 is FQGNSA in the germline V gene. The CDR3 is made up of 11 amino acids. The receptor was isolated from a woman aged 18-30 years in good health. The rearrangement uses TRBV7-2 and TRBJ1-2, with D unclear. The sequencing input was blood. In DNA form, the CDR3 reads TGTGCCAGCAGCTCCCAAATAGGCTACACCTTC. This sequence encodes CASSSQIGYTF.